Listed below are T cell receptor beta chains from one sample, sequenced in a study of T cell repertoires in cytomegalovirus infection. In TCRdb, the reads were re-called with MiXCR into one record per CDR3 protein. The sample shows about 100,000 distinct CDR3 sequences, approximately 15% of them seen only once. The sequencing sample was made of PBMCs. The receptors come from a human donor in good health (CMV status not recorded). Some clones in this sample may be carry-over from other donors' samples. The CDR3 runs from the conserved cysteine through the conserved F or W. D genes are given only for firm matches. Size is omitted from some rows. Given values are once, few, many or a class for expanded clones.

J	V	D	size	DNA	CDR3
TRBJ2-2	TRBV24-1	-	many	TGTGCCACCAGTGATCCGCGGGCCCCTCCGGCCGGGGAGCTGTTTTTT	CATSDPRAPPAGELFF
TRBJ2-5	TRBV7-9	TRBD2	many	TGTGCCAGCAGCTCAATTAGCGGGGGGTCACAAGAGACCCAGTACTTC	CASSSISGGSQETQYF
TRBJ1-1	TRBV12-3/TRBV12-4	TRBD1	few	TGTGCCAGCAGCTTGCGGACAGGGGGCCCCACTGAAGCTTTCTTT	CASSLRTGGPTEAFF
TRBJ2-7	TRBV9	TRBD2	-	TGTGCCAGCAGCTACGGACTAGCGGGGGGACTCTACGCGCAGTACTTC	CASSYGLAGGLYAQYF
TRBJ2-3	TRBV11-2	TRBD1	few	TGTGCCAGCAGCCTCCCGGTGCAGGGGGCAACAGATACGCAGTATTTT	CASSLPVQGATDTQYF
TRBJ2-5	TRBV11-2	-	few	TGTGCCAGCAGCCCCCCGGTGAGCCTCCAAGAGACCCAGTACTTC	CASSPPVSLQETQYF
TRBJ2-3	TRBV7-9	TRBD2	-	TGTGCCAGCAGCCTGAGAACTAGCGGGATCGGATCTAAGGGCACAGATACGCAGTATTTT	CASSLRTSGIGSKGTDTQYF
TRBJ2-3	TRBV29-1	-	few	TGCAGCGTGTGGACAGCTAGCACAGATACGCAGTATTTT	CSVWTASTDTQYF
TRBJ2-7	TRBV29-1	TRBD1	-	TGCAGCGTTGGAGGGACAGGCCGAGTCGTGAGTGAGTCCTACGAGCAGTACTTC	CSVGGTGRVVSESYEQYF
TRBJ1-1	TRBV28	TRBD1	many	TGTGCCAGCAGAGGACAGGGGGCCGGGGACACTGAAGCTTTCTTT	CASRGQGAGDTEAFF
TRBJ2-1	TRBV19	TRBD2	many	TGTGCCAGTAATACCGGGGGGACTTACAATGAGCAGTTCTTC	CASNTGGTYNEQFF
TRBJ1-4	TRBV12-3/TRBV12-4	-	once	TGTGCCAGCAGTTTATGTGCAACTAATGAAAAACTGTTTTTT	CASSLCATNEKLFF
TRBJ2-7	TRBV2	TRBD1	many	TGTGCCAGCAGAGGGACAGCAGGCTCCTACGAGCAGTACTTC	CASRGTAGSYEQYF
TRBJ1-2	TRBV7-2	TRBD1	many	TGTGCCAGCAGCCCGACAGGGGGCGATGGCTACACCTTC	CASSPTGGDGYTF
TRBJ1-4	TRBV12-3/TRBV12-4	-	many	TGTGCCAGCAGTTTAGGTCAGGGAATAACTAATGAAAAACTGTTTTTT	CASSLGQGITNEKLFF
TRBJ2-3	TRBV18	-	many	TGTGCCAGCTCACTCTCTCAGCCGGAAGCAGATACGCAGTATTTT	CASSLSQPEADTQYF
TRBJ2-7	TRBV5-8	TRBD1	-	TGTGCCAGCAGCTGGGGACAGGGAGGGAACGAGCAGTACTTC	CASSWGQGGNEQYF
TRBJ1-2	TRBV7-2	-	many	TGTGCCAGCAGCTTAGCCACAGCATATAAATATGGCTACACCTTC	CASSLATAYKYGYTF
TRBJ2-2	TRBV28	-	many	TGTGCCAGCAGTTGGGCTGGAGGAGGGAACACCGGGGAGCTGTTTTTT	CASSWAGGGNTGELFF
TRBJ2-7	TRBV28	-	few	TGTGCCAGCAGTTTGCGCCCGTGGGACACTCACCGCTCCTACGAGCAGTACTTC	CASSLRPWDTHRSYEQYF
TRBJ1-3	TRBV7-9	-	few	TGTGCCAGCAGCTTATCCGGATACTCTGGAAACACCATATATTTT	CASSLSGYSGNTIYF
TRBJ2-7	TRBV6-2/TRBV6-3	-	many	TGTGCCAGCAGTTACCCCGGGACGGTCTACGAGCAGTACTTC	CASSYPGTVYEQYF